This T cell receptor (beta chain) was identified in a study of T cell repertoires in cytomegalovirus infection. For the study at large: A matching HLA type, together with CMV infection, was signaled by public TCR beta signatures.

The CDR3 consists of 14 residues. Germline V gene lookup returns CDR1 GTSNPN and CDR2 SVGIG (reference sequence). V dropped 3 bases and J dropped 3; count of bases not matched to a gene: 6. This clonotype was counted between two and nine times. The antigen remains unidentified. TCRdb independently ran MiXCR on the reads; one entry per CDR3 protein. Altogether around 300,000 distinct CDR3 sequences are present, more than 20% being singletons, with the ten largest covering 13%. The sequenced sample was cultured PBMCs, obtained from culture after CMV antigen stimulation. The rearrangement uses TRBV30 and TRBJ2-7; 9 bases line up with TRBD1. The TCR was taken from a human donor in good health (CMV status not recorded). Some clones in this sample may be carry-over from other donors' samples. Here the CDR3 reads CAWRDRGGDYEQYF. Here the CDR3 DNA reads TGTGCCTGGAGGGACAGGGGAGGAGACTACGAGCAGTACTTC.